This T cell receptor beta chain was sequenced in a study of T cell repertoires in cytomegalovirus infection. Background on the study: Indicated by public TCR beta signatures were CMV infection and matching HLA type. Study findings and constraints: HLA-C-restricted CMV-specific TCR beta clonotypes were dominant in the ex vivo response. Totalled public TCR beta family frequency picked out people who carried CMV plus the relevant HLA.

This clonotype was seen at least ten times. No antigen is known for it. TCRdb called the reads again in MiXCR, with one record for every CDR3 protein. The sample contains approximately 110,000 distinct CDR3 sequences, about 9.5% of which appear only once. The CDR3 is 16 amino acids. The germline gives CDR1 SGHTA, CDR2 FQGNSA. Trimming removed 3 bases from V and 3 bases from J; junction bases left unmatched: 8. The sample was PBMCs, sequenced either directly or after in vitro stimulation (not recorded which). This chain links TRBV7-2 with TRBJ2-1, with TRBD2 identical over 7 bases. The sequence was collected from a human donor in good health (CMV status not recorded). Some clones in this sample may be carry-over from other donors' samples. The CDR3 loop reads CASSLGGGFNYNEQFF. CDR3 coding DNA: TGTGCCAGCAGCTTGGGGGGGGGTTTTAACTACAATGAGCAGTTCTTC. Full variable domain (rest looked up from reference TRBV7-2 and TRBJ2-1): GAGVSQSPSNKVTEKGKDVELRCDPISGHTALYWYRQSLGQGLEFLIYFQGNSAPDKSGLPSDRFSAERTGGSVSTLTIQRTQQEDSAVYLCASSLGGGFNYNEQFFGPGTRLTVL.